Each of the 22 T cell receptor beta chains below was sequenced from the same sample in a study of blood T cell repertoires in COVID-19. Measured with immunoSEQ multiplex PCR; TCRdb has only the in-frame clones, and not every one. This sample has roughly 120,000 clones, with 90% found just once. What was sequenced was peripheral blood. The receptors come from a man in his fifties or sixties with active COVID-19.

This clone has just one count. V and J are TRBV21-1 and TRBJ2-2; the table gives TRBD1 as D, unverified against the DNA. TRBV21-1 is assigned pseudogene status. The CDR3 runs 16 residues. CDR3 nucleotides: TGTGCCAGCAGCACCCCGGCCAGGGGGCATAGCGGGGAGCTGTTTTTT. This gives the protein CASSTPARGHSGELFF.

The V and J genes are TRBV5-1 and TRBJ1-2; possible D gene TRBD1, 6 bases. Germline lookup yields CDR1 SGHRS and CDR2 YFSETQ. The germline V and J ends were trimmed by 2 bases and 5 bases, with 22 bases remaining between them. This CDR3 region has 17 residues. The CDR3 bases are TGCGCCAGCAGCTTTGACCCGGGACAAGGGGATACGTATGGCTACACCTTC. Translating gives CASSFDPGQGDTYGYTF. Full variable domain (remainder filled in from reference TRBV5-1 and TRBJ1-2): KAGVTQTPRYLIKTRGQQVTLSCSPISGHRSVSWYQQTPGQGLQFLFEYFSETQRNKGNFPGRFSGRQFSNSRSEMNVSTLELGDSALYLCASSFDPGQGDTYGYTFGSGTRLTVV.

This rearrangement joins TRBV5-1 to TRBJ2-7, with 12 bases matching TRBD2. The CDR3 contains 20 residues. The germline V gene has CDR1 SGHRS and CDR2 YFSETQ. V lost 4 bases to trimming and J lost 1 base; unmatched junction nucleotides: 18. CDR3 in DNA: TGCGCCAGCAGCCCTCCCAACCGACTAGCGGGAGAATGGATGTCCTACGAGCAGTACGTC. It yields the protein CASSPPNRLAGEWMSYEQYV.

V usage is TRBV11-2 and J usage is TRBJ1-6; no clear D gene. V lost 4 bases and J lost 10, with 14 bases in between. The CDR3 is made up of 14 amino acids. Germline V lookup: CDR1 SGHAT, CDR2 FQNNGV. The CDR3: CASSSGLVESPLHF. CDR3 in DNA: TGTGCCAGCAGCTCCGGACTGGTGGAATCACCCCTCCACTTT.

This clone was detected only once. The chain is built from TRBV12-3 or TRBV12-4 and TRBJ1-2; D might be TRBD1 (6 bases). The CDR3 spans 13 residues. The V gene lost 3 bases and the J gene lost 4 bases, with 9 bases spanning the gap. The CDR3, as DNA: TGTGCCAGCAGTTTTAGGGGGACCTATGGCTACACCTTC. It specifies CASSFRGTYGYTF.

V gene TRBV27 combines with J gene TRBJ1-2; D call uncertain. Trimming shortened V by 0 bases and J by 5 bases, and 10 bases separated the two germline ends. The CDR3 length is 14 residues. CDR1 and CDR2 (germline): MNHEY, SMNVEV (reference sequence). CDR3 loop: CASSLSPYSYGYTF. The CDR3 coding sequence is TGTGCCAGCAGTTTATCCCCATACAGTTATGGCTACACCTTC.

The chain links TRBV3-1 (or the pseudogene TRBV3-2) to TRBJ1-2; D not certain. Germline V lookup: CDR1 LGHDT, CDR2 YNNKEL (reference sequence). V was clipped by 3 bases and J by 7 bases, with 9 bases between them. The length of the CDR3 is 12 residues. CDR3: CASSQEGRGYTF. The CDR3 DNA follows: TGTGCCAGCAGCCAGGAGGGCCGTGGCTACACCTTC.

The V and J genes are TRBV2 and TRBJ1-2; TRBD1 matches at 10 bases. Germline lookup yields CDR1 SNHLY and CDR2 FYNNEI. This CDR3 spans 12 amino acids. V lost 6 bases and J lost 8; bases outside the gene matches: 3. CDR3 sequence reads: CASRQGQGGYTF. CDR3 DNA sequence: TGTGCCAGCAGACAGGGACAGGGGGGCTACACCTTC.

The rearrangement links TRBV19 to TRBJ2-4; 7 nucleotides agree with TRBD1. The CDR3 is 13 residues long. Germline loops: CDR1 LNHDA, CDR2 SQIVND (reference sequence). V was pared by 0 bases and J by 7 bases, with 0 bases of the junction left unmatched. The CDR3 is CASSIEGQNIQYF. CDR3 DNA sequence: TGTGCCAGTAGTATAGAGGGACAGAACATTCAGTACTTC. Together with reference TRBV19 and TRBJ2-4, the CDR3 gives the full variable domain: DGGITQSPKYLFRKEGQNVTLSCEQNLNHDAMYWYRQDPGQGLRLIYYSQIVNDFQKGDIAEGYSVSREKKESFPLTVTSAQKNPTAFYLCASSIEGQNIQYFGAGTRLSVL.

This clone is a singleton in its sample. The rearrangement uses TRBV6-4 and TRBJ1-5; 9 bases align to TRBD1. The V segment lost 3 bases and the J segment 7 bases; nucleotides outside the gene matches: 4. The CDR3 runs to 14 residues. From germline, CDR1 is MRHNA and CDR2 SNTAGT. Written as DNA, the CDR3 is TGTGCCAGCAGTGAAATGACAGGGGGACAGCCCCAGCATTTT. Its translation: CASSEMTGGQPQHF.

The sample holds one count of this clone. The chain has TRBV30 and TRBJ1-1; 7 bases map to TRBD1. With 2 bases clipped from V and 4 bases from J, the junction kept 10 bases outside the gene matches. The CDR3 is made up of 15 amino acids. Germline CDR1 GTSNPN, CDR2 SVGIG (reference sequence). Written as DNA, the CDR3 is TGTGCCTGGAGTAGGGGGCCGGGTTCAGGCACTGAAGCTTTCTTT. Its translation: CAWSRGPGSGTEAFF. Full variable domain (outside the CDR3, taken from reference TRBV30 and TRBJ1-1): SQTIHQWPATLVQPVGSPLSLECTVEGTSNPNLYWYRQAAGRGLQLLFYSVGIGQISSEVPQNLSASRPQDRQFILSSKKLLLSDSGFYLCAWSRGPGSGTEAFFGQGTRLTVV.

The CDR3 loop reads CASSGGTSYTGELFF. CDR3 DNA sequence: TGTGCCAGCAGCGGCGGGACTAGCTACACCGGGGAGCTGTTTTTT. This chain links TRBV5-4 with TRBJ2-2; 9 nucleotides agree with TRBD2. The CDR3 spans 15 residues. CDR1 and CDR2 (germline): SGHNT, YYREEE (reference sequence). J lost 3 bases, V lost 4 bases, and 4 bases had no gene match.

V usage is TRBV6-5 and J usage is TRBJ1-6; D gene unclear. CDR3 length: 15 amino acids. Looked up from germline, CDR1 is MNHEY and CDR2 is SVGAGI. Trimming left V 6 bases short and J 6 bases short, with 15 bases between. CDR3 in amino acids: CASSITGHVNSPLHF. The CDR3 DNA follows: TGTGCCAGCAGCATAACTGGGCATGTTAATTCACCCCTCCACTTT.

The chain recombines TRBV6-5 with TRBJ1-1, with TRBD1 as a possible D gene (5 bases). This CDR3 comprises 15 residues. The V gene lost 2 bases and the J gene lost 1 base, with 11 bases spanning the gap. Germline-derived CDR1 and CDR2 are MNHEY and SVGAGI. In nucleotides, the CDR3 is TGTGCCAGCAGTTACGGACAAACAACGAACACTGAAGCTTTCTTT. Amino acid sequence: CASSYGQTTNTEAFF.

The rearrangement links TRBV20-1 to TRBJ1-4; D is perhaps TRBD1 (5 bases). The CDR3 totals 13 residues. The germline gives CDR1 DFQATT, CDR2 SNEGSKA (reference sequence). V was shortened by 3 bases and J by 5 bases, with 10 bases between the two germline ends. Here the CDR3 DNA reads TGCAGTGCTAGTATAGGGGCAAATGAAAAACTGTTTTTT. Translating it yields CSASIGANEKLFF.

This clone has only a few counts. The rearrangement uses TRBV30 and TRBJ1-6, with no clear D. Germline CDR1 is GTSNPN and CDR2 is SVGIG (reference sequence). Deletions cut 5 bases from V and 10 bases from J, with 15 bases between. The CDR3 spans 13 residues. CDR3 coding DNA: TGTGCCTGGGCCATGGGCAGTGTATCACCCCTCCACTTT. This encodes CAWAMGSVSPLHF.

This chain uses TRBV5-8 with TRBJ1-6; D is perhaps TRBD1 (5 bases). Trimming pared 4 bases from V and 5 bases from J, leaving 19 bases between. This CDR3 has 17 amino acids. Germline V gene sequence: CDR1 SGHTS, CDR2 YDEGEE. CDR3 in amino acids: CASSHLPRALDNSPLHF. The CDR3 DNA reads TGTGCCAGCAGCCACCTACCCAGGGCTTTGGATAATTCACCCCTCCACTTT. The full variable domain, in which reference TRBV5-8 and TRBJ1-6 provide the parts outside the CDR3, is EAGVTQSPTHLIKTRGQQATLRCSPISGHTSVYWYQQALGLGLQFLLWYDEGEERNRGNFPPRFSGRQFPNYSSELNVNALELEDSALYLCASSHLPRALDNSPLHFGNGTRLTVT.

The V gene is TRBV5-1, the J gene TRBJ1-1; D is unresolved. V lost 4 bases and J lost 5, with 12 bases in between. CDR1 is SGHRS and CDR2 is YFSETQ in the germline V gene. This CDR3 is built from 13 residues. The CDR3 here is CASSPVRWTEAFF. CDR3 nucleotide sequence: TGCGCCAGCAGCCCCGTTCGGTGGACTGAAGCTTTCTTT.

The count of this clone is one. The J gene is TRBJ2-1, the V gene TRBV7-2, with 8 nucleotides matching TRBD2. In germline, CDR1 is SGHTA, CDR2 FQGNSA. The trim removed 6 bases at V and 4 bases at J, leaving 8 bases unmatched. This CDR3 comprises 15 residues. The CDR3 loop is CASSFFAGGYNEQFF. CDR3 sequence (DNA): TGTGCCAGCAGTTTTTTCGCGGGGGGTTACAATGAGCAGTTCTTC.

The chain carries TRBV6-4 and TRBJ2-1; possible D gene TRBD1, 5 bases. With 2 bases removed from V and 5 bases from J, the gap between germline ends came to 13 bases. The germline gives CDR1 MRHNA, CDR2 SNTAGT. The CDR3 is 15 residues long. In nucleotides, the CDR3 is TGTGCCAGCAGTGACGTCTTAGCAGGGCACAATGAGCAGTTCTTC. Protein sequence: CASSDVLAGHNEQFF.

The V and J genes are TRBV5-1 and TRBJ1-1, with TRBD1 as a possible D gene (6 bases). Trimming took off 2 bases at V and 0 bases at J, with 20 bases between the two ends. Germline V CDR1 and CDR2: SGHRS, YFSETQ. The CDR3 extends over 18 amino acids. The CDR3: CASSFFAGDPEVNTEAFF. In nucleotides, the CDR3 is TGCGCCAGCAGCTTCTTCGCAGGGGACCCGGAGGTGAACACTGAAGCTTTCTTT.

The rearrangement uses TRBV27 and TRBJ2-2, with D maybe TRBD2 (6 bases). V lost 7 bases and J lost 1, with 10 bases in between. CDR1 and CDR2 from the germline V gene are MNHEY and SMNVEV (reference sequence). The CDR3 runs 14 residues. CDR3: CASMGTVNTGELFF. The CDR3 DNA sequence: TGTGCCAGCATGGGGACTGTGAACACCGGGGAGCTGTTTTTT.